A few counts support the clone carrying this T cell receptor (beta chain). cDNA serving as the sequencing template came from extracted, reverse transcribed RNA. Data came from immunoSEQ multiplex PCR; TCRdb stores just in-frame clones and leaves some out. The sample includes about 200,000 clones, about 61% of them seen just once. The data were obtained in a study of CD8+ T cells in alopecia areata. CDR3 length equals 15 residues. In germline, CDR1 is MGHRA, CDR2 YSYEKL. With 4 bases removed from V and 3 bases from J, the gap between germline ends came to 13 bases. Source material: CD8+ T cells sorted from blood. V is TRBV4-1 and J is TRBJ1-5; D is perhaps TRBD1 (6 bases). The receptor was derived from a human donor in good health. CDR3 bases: TGCGCCAGCAGCCGAGTAACAGGGTTCAATCAGCCCCAGCATTTT. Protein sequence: CASSRVTGFNQPQHF.